This T cell receptor (beta chain) was retrieved from a study of molecular identifiers for immune sequencing clone quantification. Between the trimmed V and J ends, which lost 3 bases and 9 bases, there was a span of 10 bases. This CDR3 has 12 residues. Germline CDR1 and CDR2: SGHDT and YYEEEE. The authors sorted naive CD8 T cells as CD8+CD4-CCR7+CD45RA+. Findings and limits, study-wide: Highly expanded clone sizes could be underestimated by identical TCR molecules sharing a barcode.

TCRdb passed the PCR reads through MiXCR, listing each CDR3 protein once. This table holds around 300,000 distinct CDR3 sequences, about 23% found once. The sample holds a few counts of this clonotype. The antigen remains undetermined. The source is a human donor in good health. Some libraries in this study had Jurkat cell RNA spiked in. The rearrangement links TRBV5-6 to TRBJ2-1; a weak D match, TRBD1 (5 bases). Sample: naive CD8+ T cells from blood, with Jurkat cell RNA spiked in. The subset denotes: FACS-sorted CD8+CD4-CCR7+CD45RA+ naive T cells. The CDR3 region is CASSYHRGEQFF. The CDR3 DNA reads TGTGCCAGCAGCTATCATAGGGGTGAGCAGTTCTTC.